This is a list of T cell receptor beta chains from one sample in a study of blood T cell repertoires in COVID-19. Using immunoSEQ multiplex PCR, the repertoire was profiled, and TCRdb retains in-frame clones only, with some absent. This table has approximately 81,000 clones, around nine tenths appearing once. The sequenced sample consisted of peripheral blood. Receptor source: a man in his sixties or seventies with active or convalescent COVID-19. The CDR3 runs from the conserved cysteine through the conserved F or W. The D gene is left open where the match is weak. For some rows the clone size is stated as once, few or many, or as a class when expanded; others skip it.

>TRBV6-5|NA|NA|TRBJ1-5
TGTGCCAGCAGTTACTCTCAGGGAAATCAGCCCCAGCATTTT
CASSYSQGNQPQHF
>TRBV7-8|NA|TRBD1|TRBJ1-2
TGTGCCAGCAGAGGTCCGGACAGGCCCAGTTATGGCTACACCTTC
CASRGPDRPSYGYTF
>TRBV19|NA|TRBD1|TRBJ1-1
TGTGCCATCGGACAGGGCAATGAAGCTTTCTTT
CAIGQGNEAFF
>TRBV5-4|NA|NA|TRBJ1-2
TGTGCCAGCAGCCCCCCGACAGATTATGGCTACACCTTC
CASSPPTDYGYTF
>TRBV27|NA|TRBD1|TRBJ1-5
TGTGCCAGCAGTTTCGGACAGGGGGCAGGTCAGCCCCAGCATTTT
CASSFGQGAGQPQHF
>TRBV20-1|NA|NA|TRBJ2-3
TGCAGTGCTAGTGGGATAGCGGGCACAGATACGCAGTATTTT
CSASGIAGTDTQYF
>TRBV7-9|NA|NA|TRBJ1-1
TGTGCCAGCAGCTTATCGGGGTCTGAAGCTTTCTTT
CASSLSGSEAFF
>TRBV2|few|TRBD2|TRBJ2-4
TGTGCCAGCAGAGGGACTAGCGGGGCAACTCAGTACTTC
CASRGTSGATQYF
>TRBV4-1|NA|NA|TRBJ1-5
TGCGCCAGCAGCCAAGATTGGGCAGGGGCTAGCAATCAGCCCCAGCATTTT
CASSQDWAGASNQPQHF
>TRBV7-3|NA|NA|TRBJ2-5
TGTGCCAGCAGCCCTCAGGGCACCCAAGAGACCCAGTACTTC
CASSPQGTQETQYF
>TRBV3-1/TRBV3-2|NA|NA|TRBJ2-2
TGTGCCAGCAGCCAAGATCGAGGGTCCGGGGAGCTGTTTTTT
CASSQDRGSGELFF
>TRBV10-3|once|NA|TRBJ2-5
TGTGCCGCCGGTCGCAACCAAGAGACCCAGTACTTC
CAAGRNQETQYF
>TRBV19|medium-sized|NA|TRBJ1-2
TGTGCCGAGCCTTGTTCTAACTATGGCTACACCTTC
CAEPCSNYGYTF
>TRBV10-3|NA|TRBD1|TRBJ1-2
TGTGCCATCAATTCGGACAGGCTTGGATTCAGTGGCTACACCTTC
CAINSDRLGFSGYTF
>TRBV7-2|once|TRBD1|TRBJ1-5
TGTGCCAGCAGCTTAGGGGAAGACAGGGTTTATCAGCCCCAGCATTTT
CASSLGEDRVYQPQHF
>TRBV6-4|once|NA|TRBJ1-6
TGTGCCAGCAGTGACCTTAGGGGGAATTCACCCCTCCACTTT
CASSDLRGNSPLHF
>TRBV7-9|NA|NA|TRBJ2-3
TGTGCCAGCACCTCCATCGTAGGGGGTACGCAGTATTTT
CASTSIVGGTQYF
>TRBV5-6|NA|TRBD1|TRBJ2-7
TGTGCCAGCAGCCCGGGACAGATATATGAGCAGTACTTC
CASSPGQIYEQYF